This T cell receptor beta chain comes out of a study of blood T cells in healthy people across ages. Sample donors were healthy Caucasian individuals that came from Russia, aged roughly 6 to 100. The extraction recovered at least 5.5 micrograms of total RNA per sample. PCR was performed a second time for 7 to 11 cycles using a sample-barcoded 5' primer and a J-beta primer mix. A template-switch adaptor that had 12 random nucleotides put a tag on each cDNA molecule. TCRdb re-called the 5' RACE reads through MiXCR, storing one row per CDR3 protein. The sample has about 780,000 distinct CDR3 sequences, roughly 60% seen once; the top ten hold 28%. V gave up 1 base and J gave up 5 bases, with 11 bases separating them. CDR1 is SGHTA and CDR2 is FQGNSA in the germline V gene. The CDR3 covers 14 residues.

The sequence was collected from a young man in good health. The rearrangement links TRBV7-2 to TRBJ2-5, with a possible D match to TRBD2 (6 bases). The sequenced sample consisted of blood. The CDR3 sequence is CASSLGDSFETQYF. CDR3 in DNA: TGTGCCAGCAGCTTAGGGGACTCTTTCGAGACCCAGTACTTC.